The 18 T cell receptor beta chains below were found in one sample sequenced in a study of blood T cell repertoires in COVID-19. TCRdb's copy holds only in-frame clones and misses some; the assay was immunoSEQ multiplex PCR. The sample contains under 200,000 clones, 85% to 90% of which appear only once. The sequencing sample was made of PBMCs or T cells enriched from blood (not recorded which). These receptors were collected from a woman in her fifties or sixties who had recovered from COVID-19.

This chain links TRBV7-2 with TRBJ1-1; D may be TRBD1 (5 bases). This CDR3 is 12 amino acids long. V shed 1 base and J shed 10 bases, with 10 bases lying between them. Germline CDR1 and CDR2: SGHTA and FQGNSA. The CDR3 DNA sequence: TGTGCCAGCAGCTTAGGCCAGGGAGGAGCTTTCTTT. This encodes CASSLGQGGAFF.

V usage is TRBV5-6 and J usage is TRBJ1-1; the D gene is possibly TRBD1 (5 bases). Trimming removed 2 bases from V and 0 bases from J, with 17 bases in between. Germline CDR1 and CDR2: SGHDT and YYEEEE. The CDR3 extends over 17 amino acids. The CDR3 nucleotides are TGTGCCAGCAGCTTTCTTCCAGGGCAGTTGGTGAACACTGAAGCTTTCTTT. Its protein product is CASSFLPGQLVNTEAFF.

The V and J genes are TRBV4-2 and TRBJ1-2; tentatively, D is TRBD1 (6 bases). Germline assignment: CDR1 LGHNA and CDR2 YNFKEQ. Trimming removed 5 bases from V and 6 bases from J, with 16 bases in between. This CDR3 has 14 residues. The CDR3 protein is CASSSHREPNGYTF. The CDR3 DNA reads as TGTGCCAGCAGCTCCCACAGGGAGCCTAATGGCTACACCTTC.

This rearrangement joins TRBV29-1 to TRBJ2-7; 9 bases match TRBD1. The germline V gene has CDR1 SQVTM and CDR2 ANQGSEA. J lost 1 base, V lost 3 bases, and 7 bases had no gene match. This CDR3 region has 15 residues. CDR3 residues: CSVESRGTGSYEQYF. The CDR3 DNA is TGCAGCGTTGAGTCAAGGGGGACAGGGTCCTACGAGCAGTACTTC.

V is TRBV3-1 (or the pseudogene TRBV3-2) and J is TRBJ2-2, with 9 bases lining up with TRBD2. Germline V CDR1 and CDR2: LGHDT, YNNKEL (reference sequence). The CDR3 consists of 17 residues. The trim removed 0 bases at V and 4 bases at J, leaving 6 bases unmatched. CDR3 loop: CASSQDLLAGLTGELFF. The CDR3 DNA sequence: TGTGCCAGCAGCCAAGATCTTCTAGCGGGGCTCACCGGGGAGCTGTTTTTT.

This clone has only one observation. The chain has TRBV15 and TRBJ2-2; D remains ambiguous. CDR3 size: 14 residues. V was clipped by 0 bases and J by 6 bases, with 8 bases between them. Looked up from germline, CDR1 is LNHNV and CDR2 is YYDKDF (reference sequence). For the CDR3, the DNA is TGTGCCACCAGCAGAGATCCGAGGTCCGGGGAGCTGTTTTTT. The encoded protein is CATSRDPRSGELFF.

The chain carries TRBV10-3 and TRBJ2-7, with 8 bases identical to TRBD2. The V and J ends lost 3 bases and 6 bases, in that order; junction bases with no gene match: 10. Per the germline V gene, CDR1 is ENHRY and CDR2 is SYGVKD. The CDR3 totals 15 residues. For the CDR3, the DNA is TGTGCCATCAGTGAAATACTAGCGGACCGGGTCGAGCAGTACTTC. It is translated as CAISEILADRVEQYF.

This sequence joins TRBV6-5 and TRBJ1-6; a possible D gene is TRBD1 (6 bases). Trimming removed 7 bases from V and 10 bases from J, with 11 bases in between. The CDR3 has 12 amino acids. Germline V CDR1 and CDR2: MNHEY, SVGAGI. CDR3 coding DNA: TGTGCCAGCACCCGGGACACATCACCCCTCCACTTT. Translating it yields CASTRDTSPLHF.

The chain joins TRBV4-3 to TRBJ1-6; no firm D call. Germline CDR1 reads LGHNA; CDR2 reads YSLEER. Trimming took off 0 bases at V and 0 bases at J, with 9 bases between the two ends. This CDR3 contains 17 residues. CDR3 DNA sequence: TGCGCCAGCAGCCAAGATGCCGGGAGCTCCTATAATTCACCCCTCCACTTT. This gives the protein CASSQDAGSSYNSPLHF.

The CDR3 nucleotides are TGTGCCAGCACTGACAGGGGTGGCGAGCAGTACTTC. Its translation: CASTDRGGEQYF. This chain connects TRBV12-3 or TRBV12-4 to TRBJ2-7; 8 nucleotides agree with TRBD1. The length of the CDR3 is 12 residues. V was pared by 7 bases and J by 6 bases, with 5 bases of the junction left unmatched.

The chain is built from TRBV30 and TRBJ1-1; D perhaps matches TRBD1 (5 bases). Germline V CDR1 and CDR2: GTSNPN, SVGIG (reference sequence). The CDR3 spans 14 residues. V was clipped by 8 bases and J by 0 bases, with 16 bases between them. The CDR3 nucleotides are TGTGCCCGGACGGACAAGGGAATGAACACTGAAGCTTTCTTT. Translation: CARTDKGMNTEAFF.

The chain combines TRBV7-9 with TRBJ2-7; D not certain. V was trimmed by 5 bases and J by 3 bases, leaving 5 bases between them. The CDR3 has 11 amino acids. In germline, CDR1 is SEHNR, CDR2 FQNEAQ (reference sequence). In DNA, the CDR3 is TGTGCCAGCAGCAACATCTACGAGCAGTACTTC. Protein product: CASSNIYEQYF.

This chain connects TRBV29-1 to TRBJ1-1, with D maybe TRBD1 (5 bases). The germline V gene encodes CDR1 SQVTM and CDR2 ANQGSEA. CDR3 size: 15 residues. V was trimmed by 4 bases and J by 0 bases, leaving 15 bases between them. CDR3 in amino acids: CSVGGRSLMNTEAFF. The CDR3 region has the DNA TGCAGCGTTGGGGGCCGGAGTCTCATGAACACTGAAGCTTTCTTT.

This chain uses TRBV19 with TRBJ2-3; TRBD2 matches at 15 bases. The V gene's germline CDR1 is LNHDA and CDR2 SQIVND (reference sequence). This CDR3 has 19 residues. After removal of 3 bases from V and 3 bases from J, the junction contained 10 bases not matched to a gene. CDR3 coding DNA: TGTGCCAGTAGTATCCCTCTCGGGACTAGCGGGGGGAGGACAGATACGCAGTATTTT. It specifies CASSIPLGTSGGRTDTQYF.

The CDR3 DNA reads as TGTGCCAGCAGTGAATTGGCGACTAGCGGGGGGAGGGATACGCAGTATTTT. Encoded protein: CASSELATSGGRDTQYF. V and J are TRBV25-1 and TRBJ2-3, with TRBD2 matching over 13 bases. The CDR3 sequence is 17 residues long. Per germline, CDR1 MGHDK and CDR2 SYGVNS. J lost 6 bases, V lost 1 base, and 7 bases had no gene match.

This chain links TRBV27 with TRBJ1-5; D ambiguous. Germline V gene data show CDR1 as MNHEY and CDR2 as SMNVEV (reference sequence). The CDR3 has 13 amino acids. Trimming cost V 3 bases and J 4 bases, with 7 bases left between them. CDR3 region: CASSFARNQPQHF. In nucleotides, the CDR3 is TGTGCCAGCAGTTTTGCCAGAAATCAGCCCCAGCATTTT.

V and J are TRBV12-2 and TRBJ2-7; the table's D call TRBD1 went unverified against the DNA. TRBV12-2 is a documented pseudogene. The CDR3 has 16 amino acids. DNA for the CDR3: TGTGCAAGTCGCACAACCAGGGGGGTATTCAGCTGCGAGCAGTACTTC. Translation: CASRTTRGVFSCEQYF.

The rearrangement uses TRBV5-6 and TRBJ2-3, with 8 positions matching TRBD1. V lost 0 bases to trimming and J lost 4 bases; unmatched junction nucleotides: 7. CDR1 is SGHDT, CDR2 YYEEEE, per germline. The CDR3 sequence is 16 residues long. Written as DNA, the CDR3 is TGTGCCAGCAGCTTGGATGGACAGGGTGTAGCAGATACGCAGTATTTT. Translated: CASSLDGQGVADTQYF.